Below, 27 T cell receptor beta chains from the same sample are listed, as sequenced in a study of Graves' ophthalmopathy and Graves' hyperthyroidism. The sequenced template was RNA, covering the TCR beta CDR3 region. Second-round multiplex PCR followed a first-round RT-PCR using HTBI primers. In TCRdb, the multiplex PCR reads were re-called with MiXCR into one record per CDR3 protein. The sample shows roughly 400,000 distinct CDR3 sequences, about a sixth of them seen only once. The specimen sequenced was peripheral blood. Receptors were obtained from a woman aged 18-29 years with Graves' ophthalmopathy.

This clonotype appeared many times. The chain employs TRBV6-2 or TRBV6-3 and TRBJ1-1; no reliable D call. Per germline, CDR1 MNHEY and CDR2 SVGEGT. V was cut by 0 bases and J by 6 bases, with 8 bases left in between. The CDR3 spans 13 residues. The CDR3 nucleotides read TGTGCCAGCAGTTACTCGAGTTGGGCTGAAGCTTTCTTT. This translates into CASSYSSWAEAFF.

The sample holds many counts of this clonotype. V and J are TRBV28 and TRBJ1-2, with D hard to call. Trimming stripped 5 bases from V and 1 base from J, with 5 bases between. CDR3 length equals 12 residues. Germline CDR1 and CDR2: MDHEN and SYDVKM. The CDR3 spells CASSILNYGYTF. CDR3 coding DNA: TGTGCCAGCAGTATTCTTAACTATGGCTACACCTTC.

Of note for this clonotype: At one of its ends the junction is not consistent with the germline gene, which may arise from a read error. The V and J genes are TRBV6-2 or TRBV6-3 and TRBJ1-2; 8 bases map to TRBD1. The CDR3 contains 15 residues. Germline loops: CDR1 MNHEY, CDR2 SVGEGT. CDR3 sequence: CASGPSGTGNHGYTF. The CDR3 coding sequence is TGTGCCAGCGGCCCATCCGGGACAGGTAACCATGGCTACACCTTC.

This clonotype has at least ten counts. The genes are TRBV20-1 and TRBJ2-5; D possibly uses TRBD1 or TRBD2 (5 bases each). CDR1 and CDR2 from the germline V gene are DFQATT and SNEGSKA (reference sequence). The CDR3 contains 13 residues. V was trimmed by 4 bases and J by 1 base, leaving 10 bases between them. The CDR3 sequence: CSATGTPQETQYF. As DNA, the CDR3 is TGCAGTGCTACCGGGACCCCCCAAGAGACCCAGTACTTC.

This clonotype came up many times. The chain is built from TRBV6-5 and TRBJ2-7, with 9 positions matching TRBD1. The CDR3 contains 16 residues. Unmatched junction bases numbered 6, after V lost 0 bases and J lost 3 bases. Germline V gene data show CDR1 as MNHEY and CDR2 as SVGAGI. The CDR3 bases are TGTGCCAGCAGTTACTCTCCGGGACAGGGTTTCTACGAGCAGTACTTC. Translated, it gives CASSYSPGQGFYEQYF.

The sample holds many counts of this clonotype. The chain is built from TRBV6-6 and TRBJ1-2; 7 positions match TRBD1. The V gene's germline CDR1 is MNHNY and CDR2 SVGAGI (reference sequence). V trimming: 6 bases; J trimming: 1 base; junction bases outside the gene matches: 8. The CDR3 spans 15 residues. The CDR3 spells CASRFGQDHNYGYTF. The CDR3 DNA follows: TGTGCCAGCAGATTCGGACAGGACCATAACTATGGCTACACCTTC.

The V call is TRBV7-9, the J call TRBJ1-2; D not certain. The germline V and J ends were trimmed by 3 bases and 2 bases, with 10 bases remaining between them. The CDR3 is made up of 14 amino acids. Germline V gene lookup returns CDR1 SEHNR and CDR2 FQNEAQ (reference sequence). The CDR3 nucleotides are TGTGCCAGCAGCTTGGGCAGAATCAACTATGGCTACACCTTC. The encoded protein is CASSLGRINYGYTF. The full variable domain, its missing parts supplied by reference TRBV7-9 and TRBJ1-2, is DTGVSQNPRHKITKRGQNVTFRCDPISEHNRLYWYRQTLGQGPEFLTYFQNEAQLEKSRLLSDRFSAERPKGSFSTLEIQRTEQGDSAMYLCASSLGRINYGYTFGSGTRLTVV.

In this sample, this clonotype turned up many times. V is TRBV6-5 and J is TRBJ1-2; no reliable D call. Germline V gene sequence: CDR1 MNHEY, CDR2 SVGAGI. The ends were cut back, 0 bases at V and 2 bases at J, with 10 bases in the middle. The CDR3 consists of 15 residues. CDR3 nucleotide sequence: TGTGCCAGCAGTTACTCGAGGGCCGGGAACTATGGCTACACCTTC. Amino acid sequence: CASSYSRAGNYGYTF.

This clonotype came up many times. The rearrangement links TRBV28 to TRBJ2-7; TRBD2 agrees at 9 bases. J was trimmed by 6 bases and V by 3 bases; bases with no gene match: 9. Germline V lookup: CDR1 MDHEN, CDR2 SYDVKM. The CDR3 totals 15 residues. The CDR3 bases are TGTGCCAGCAGTTTTGGGGGCGGGAGGGCTGGCGAGCAGTACTTC. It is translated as CASSFGGGRAGEQYF.

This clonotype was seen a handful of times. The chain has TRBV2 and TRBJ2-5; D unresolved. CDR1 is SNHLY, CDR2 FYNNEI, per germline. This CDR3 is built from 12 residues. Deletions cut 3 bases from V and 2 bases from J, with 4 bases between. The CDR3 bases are TGTGCCAGCAGTGACAGGCAAGAGACCCAGTACTTC. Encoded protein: CASSDRQETQYF.

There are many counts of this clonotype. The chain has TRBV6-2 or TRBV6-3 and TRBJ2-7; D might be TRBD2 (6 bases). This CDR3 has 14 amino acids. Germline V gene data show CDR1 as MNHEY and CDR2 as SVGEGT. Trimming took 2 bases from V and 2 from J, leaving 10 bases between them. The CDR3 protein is CASSYGGLTYEQYF. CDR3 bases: TGTGCCAGCAGTTACGGGGGACTCACCTACGAGCAGTACTTC.

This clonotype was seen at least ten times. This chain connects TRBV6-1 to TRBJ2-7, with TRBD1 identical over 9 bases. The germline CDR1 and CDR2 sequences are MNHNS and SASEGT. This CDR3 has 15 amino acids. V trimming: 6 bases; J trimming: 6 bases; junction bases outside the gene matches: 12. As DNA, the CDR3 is TGTGCCAGCAGGCGAGGGGACAGGGTACTGAGCGAGCAGTACTTC. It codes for CASRRGDRVLSEQYF.

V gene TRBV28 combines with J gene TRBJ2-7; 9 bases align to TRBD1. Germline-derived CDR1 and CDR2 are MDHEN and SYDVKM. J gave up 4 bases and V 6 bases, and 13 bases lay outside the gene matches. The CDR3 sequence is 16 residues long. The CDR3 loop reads CASSGTGIVLMYEQYF. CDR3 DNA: TGTGCCAGCAGCGGGACAGGGATTGTCCTGATGTACGAGCAGTACTTC. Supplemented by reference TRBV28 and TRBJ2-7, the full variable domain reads DVKVTQSSRYLVKRTGEKVFLECVQDMDHENMFWYRQDPGLGLRLIYFSYDVKMKEKGDIPEGYSVSREKKERFSLILESASTNQTSMYLCASSGTGIVLMYEQYFGPGTRLTVT.

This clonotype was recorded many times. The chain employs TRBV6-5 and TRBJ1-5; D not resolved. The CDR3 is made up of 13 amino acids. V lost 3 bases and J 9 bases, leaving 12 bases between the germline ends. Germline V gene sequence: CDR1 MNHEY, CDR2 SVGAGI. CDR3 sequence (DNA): TGTGCCAGCAGTTATAGCCTCTCTTGGCCCCAGCATTTT. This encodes CASSYSLSWPQHF.

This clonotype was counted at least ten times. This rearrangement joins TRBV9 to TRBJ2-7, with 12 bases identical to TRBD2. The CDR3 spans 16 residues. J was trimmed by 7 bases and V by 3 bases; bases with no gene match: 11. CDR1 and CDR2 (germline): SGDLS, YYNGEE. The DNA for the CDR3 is TGTGCCAGCAGCGCAGCCGGGACTAGCGGGTCAATGGAGCAGTACTTC. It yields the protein CASSAAGTSGSMEQYF. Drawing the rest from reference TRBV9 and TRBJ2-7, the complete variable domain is DSGVTQTPKHLITATGQRVTLRCSPRSGDLSVYWYQQSLDQGLQFLIQYYNGEERAKGNILERFSAQQFPDLHSELNLSSLELGDSALYFCASSAAGTSGSMEQYFGPGTRLTVT.

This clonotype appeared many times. In DNA, the CDR3 is TGTGCCAGCAGTGACAACACCGGGGAGCTGTTTTTT. This sequence encodes CASSDNTGELFF. V gene TRBV6-4 combines with J gene TRBJ2-2; D remains ambiguous. The V gene's germline CDR1 is MRHNA and CDR2 SNTAGT. The CDR3 is made up of 12 amino acids. V was shortened by 2 bases and J by 2 bases, with 0 bases between the two germline ends.

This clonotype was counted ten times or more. In DNA, the CDR3 is TGTGCCAGCAGCAGGGACGTCGCGAACACCGGGGAGCTGTTTTTT. Translated, it gives CASSRDVANTGELFF. The J gene is TRBJ2-2, the V gene TRBV5-6; D is possibly TRBD1 or TRBD2 (5 bases each). The CDR3 runs to 15 residues. Trimming took off 4 bases at V and 0 bases at J, with 10 bases between the two ends. The germline V gene has CDR1 SGHDT and CDR2 YYEEEE. Full variable domain (missing parts from reference TRBV5-6 and TRBJ2-2): DAGVTQSPTHLIKTRGQQVTLRCSPKSGHDTVSWYQQALGQGPQFIFQYYEEEERQRGNFPDRFSGHQFPNYSSELNVNALLLGDSALYLCASSRDVANTGELFFGEGSRLTVL.

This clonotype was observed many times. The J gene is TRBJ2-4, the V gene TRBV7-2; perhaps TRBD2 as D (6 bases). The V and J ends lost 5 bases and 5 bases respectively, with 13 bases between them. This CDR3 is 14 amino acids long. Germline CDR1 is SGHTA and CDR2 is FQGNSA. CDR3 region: CASSPRLDQNIQYF. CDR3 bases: TGTGCCAGCAGCCCACGACTAGACCAAAACATTCAGTACTTC.

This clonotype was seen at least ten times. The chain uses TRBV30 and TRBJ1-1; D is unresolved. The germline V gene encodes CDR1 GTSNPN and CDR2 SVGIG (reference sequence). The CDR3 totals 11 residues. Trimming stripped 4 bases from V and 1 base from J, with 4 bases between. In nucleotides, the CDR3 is TGTGCCTGGATGGGGAACACTGAAGCTTTCTTT. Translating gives CAWMGNTEAFF.

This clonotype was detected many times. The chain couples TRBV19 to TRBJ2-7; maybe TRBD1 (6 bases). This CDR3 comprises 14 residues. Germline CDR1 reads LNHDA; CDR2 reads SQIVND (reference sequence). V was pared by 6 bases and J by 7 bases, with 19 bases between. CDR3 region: CASSDINRDSEQYF. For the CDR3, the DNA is TGTGCCAGTAGCGATATCAACAGGGATTCAGAGCAGTACTTC.

CDR3 protein: CASSLYGQSNQPQHF. The CDR3 bases are TGTGCCAGCAGTTTATACGGACAGTCAAATCAGCCCCAGCATTTT. The chain combines TRBV28 with TRBJ1-5, with TRBD1 as a possible D gene (6 bases). The CDR3 sequence is 15 residues long. Germline CDR1 reads MDHEN; CDR2 reads SYDVKM. Trimming took 1 base from V and 4 from J, leaving 11 bases between them. Drawing the rest from reference TRBV28 and TRBJ1-5, the complete variable domain is DVKVTQSSRYLVKRTGEKVFLECVQDMDHENMFWYRQDPGLGLRLIYFSYDVKMKEKGDIPEGYSVSREKKERFSLILESASTNQTSMYLCASSLYGQSNQPQHFGDGTRLSIL.

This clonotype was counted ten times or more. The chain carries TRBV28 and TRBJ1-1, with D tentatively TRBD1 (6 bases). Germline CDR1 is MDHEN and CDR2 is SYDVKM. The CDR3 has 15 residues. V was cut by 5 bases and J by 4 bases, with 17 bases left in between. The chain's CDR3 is CASSPFDGGGTEAFF. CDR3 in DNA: TGTGCCAGCAGTCCCTTCGACGGAGGGGGCACTGAAGCTTTCTTT.

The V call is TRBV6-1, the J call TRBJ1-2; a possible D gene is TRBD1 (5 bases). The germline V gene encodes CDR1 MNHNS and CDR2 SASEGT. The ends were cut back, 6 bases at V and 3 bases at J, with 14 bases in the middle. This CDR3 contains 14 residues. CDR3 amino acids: CASRPAGGDYGYTF. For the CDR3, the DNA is TGTGCCAGCAGACCCGCTGGGGGGGACTATGGCTACACCTTC.

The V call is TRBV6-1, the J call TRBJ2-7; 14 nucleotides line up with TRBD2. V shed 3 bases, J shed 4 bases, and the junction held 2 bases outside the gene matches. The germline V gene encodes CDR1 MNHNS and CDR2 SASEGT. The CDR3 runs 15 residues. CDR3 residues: CASSEGTSGRYEQYF. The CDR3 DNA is TGTGCCAGCAGTGAGGGGACTAGCGGGAGATACGAGCAGTACTTC.

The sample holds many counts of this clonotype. CDR3 bases: TGTGCCAGCAGTTTGGGGATTGGGGCCAACGTCCTGACTTTC. This sequence encodes CASSLGIGANVLTF. J is TRBJ2-6 and V is TRBV27; D remains ambiguous. Trimming took 3 bases from V and 3 from J, leaving 6 bases between them. The CDR3 sequence is 14 residues long. Germline V CDR1 and CDR2: MNHEY, SMNVEV (reference sequence).

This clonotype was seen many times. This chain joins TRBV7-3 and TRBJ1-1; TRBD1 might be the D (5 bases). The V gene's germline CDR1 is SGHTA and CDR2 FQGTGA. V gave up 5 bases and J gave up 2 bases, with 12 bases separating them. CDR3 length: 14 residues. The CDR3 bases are TGTGCCAGCAGCGCCGGGGGGGGTAACACTGAAGCTTTCTTT. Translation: CASSAGGGNTEAFF.

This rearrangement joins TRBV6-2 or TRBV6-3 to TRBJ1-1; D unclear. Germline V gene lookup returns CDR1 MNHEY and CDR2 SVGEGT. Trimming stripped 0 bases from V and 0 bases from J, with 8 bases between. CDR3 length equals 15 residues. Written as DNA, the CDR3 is TGTGCCAGCAGTTACTCTCTACATATGAACACTGAAGCTTTCTTT. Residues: CASSYSLHMNTEAFF.